This T cell receptor (beta chain) was identified during a study of T cells in Graves' hyperthyroidism and ophthalmopathy. In this sample, this clonotype turned up many times. As yet, its antigen is unknown. Uncontrolled infection, other autoimmune disease, pregnancy or lactation led to exclusion. This CDR3 comprises 17 residues. J lost 4 bases, V lost 6 bases, and 14 bases had no gene match. CDR1 is MDHEN and CDR2 is SYDVKM in the germline V gene. Amplification of TCR beta CDR3 regions was performed using RNA transcripts as template. Using the HTBI primer set, a first-round RT-PCR was run on the TCR CDR3. Each CDR3 protein is one row after TCRdb ran MiXCR on the multiplex PCR reads. The sample records about 400,000 distinct CDR3 sequences, less than 20% being singletons. Broader study findings: Blood shared most expanded thyroid clonotypes above 0.001. A model of 13 V-J features distinguished ophthalmopathy from stable hyperthyroidism.

The sequencing sample was made of blood. This chain links TRBV28 with TRBJ2-7, with 11 positions matching TRBD2. This clonotype was sampled from a woman between 18 and 30 years old with Graves' hyperthyroidism that later progressed to Graves' ophthalmopathy. CDR3 coding DNA: TGTGCCAGCAGGTCCGGGTCTAGCGGGAGGATCGGGTACGAGCAGTACTTC. This codes for CASRSGSSGRIGYEQYF.